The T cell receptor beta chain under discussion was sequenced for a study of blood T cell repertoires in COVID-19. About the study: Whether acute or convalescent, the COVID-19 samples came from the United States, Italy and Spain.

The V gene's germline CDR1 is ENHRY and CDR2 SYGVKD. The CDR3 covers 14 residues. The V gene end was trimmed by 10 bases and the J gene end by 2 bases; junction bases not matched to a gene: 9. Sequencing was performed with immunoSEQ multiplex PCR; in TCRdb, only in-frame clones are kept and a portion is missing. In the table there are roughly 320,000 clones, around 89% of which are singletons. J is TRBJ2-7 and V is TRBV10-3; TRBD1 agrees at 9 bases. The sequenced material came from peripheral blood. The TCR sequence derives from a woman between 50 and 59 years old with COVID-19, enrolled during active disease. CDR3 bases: TGTGCCACCGGGGGACAGGGAAGGACCTACGAGCAGTACTTC. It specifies CATGGQGRTYEQYF.